The 5 T cell receptor beta chains reported below all come from one sample, sequenced in a study of Graves' ophthalmopathy and Graves' hyperthyroidism (dated by TCRdb to 2017 to 2018). Instrument on record: Illumina HiSeq 2000. TCR beta CDR3 regions were amplified from RNA transcripts for repertoire sequencing. A first-round RT-PCR used HTBI primers with the Qiagen OneStep RT-PCR kit, followed by a second-round multiplex PCR, size selection and purification. The public reads were reprocessed in TCRdb via fastp at Q25 and MiXCR, keeping in-frame beta chains. Rows merge per CDR3 protein into single entries with the most common DNA and genes. The sample data list around 660,000 distinct CDR3 sequences, and just over 40% of these were observed just once. Together, the top ten hold more than 3% of the sample. Sequencing input: peripheral blood. Source of these receptors: an adult man with Graves' ophthalmopathy.

This clonotype was seen a few times. One end of the junction fails to match germline, which may point to a read error. The chain combines TRBV7-8 with TRBJ1-5; a weak D match, TRBD1 (6 bases). The CDR3 is 16 residues long. CDR1 and CDR2 from the germline V gene are SGHVS and FQNEAQ. CDR3 DNA: TGCGCCAGCAGATTAGAGGGGGGCACTAGCAATCAGCCCCAGCATTTT. Translating it yields CASRLEGGTSNQPQHF.

The CDR3: CATSKGQGARNQPQHF. CDR3 DNA sequence: TGTGCCACCAGCAAAGGACAGGGGGCCCGCAATCAGCCCCAGCATTTT. The genes are TRBV15 and TRBJ1-5; 11 bases map to TRBD1. The ends lost 4 bases at V and 2 bases at J; junction bases unmatched: 4. CDR1 LNHNV and CDR2 YYDKDF come from the germline V gene (reference sequence). The CDR3 has 16 residues. Drawing the rest from reference TRBV15 and TRBJ1-5, the complete variable domain is DAMVIQNPRYQVTQFGKPVTLSCSQTLNHNVMYWYQQKSSQAPKLLFHYYDKDFNNEADTPDNFQSRRPNTSFCFLDIRSPGLGDTAMYLCATSKGQGARNQPQHFGDGTRLSIL.

A remark on this clonotype: The CDR3 does not end in the conserved phenylalanine or tryptophan, so this is likely a read error. The DNA is left out, because the CDR3 cannot be placed on it with certainty; the CDR3 is given as TCRdb lists it. This chain joins TRBV7-3 and TRBJ1-6; the table names TRBD1, a call not compared with the DNA. The CDR3 is made up of 14 amino acids, end residues included. The germline V gene encodes CDR1 SGHTA and CDR2 FQGTGA. CDR3 sequence: CASSPGQGYSPLQS.

Turning to this clonotype: With a much larger clone just one base away, this may be a read error. The chain is built from TRBV19 and TRBJ1-1, with TRBD1 identical over 7 bases. Trimming removed 11 bases from V and 2 bases from J; junction bases left unmatched: 5. Germline V CDR1 and CDR2: LNHDA, SQIVND (reference sequence). The CDR3 has 12 residues. CDR3 in amino acids: CAGDRKNTEAFF. The CDR3 nucleotides read TGTGCCGGGGACAGAAAAAACACTGAAGCTTTCTTT.

Note on this clonotype: In this CDR3 the conserved last residue, phenylalanine or tryptophan, is missing, so a read error is likely. The chain is built from TRBV25-1 and TRBJ2-5, with D possibly matching TRBD1 (7 bases). The germline V and J ends were trimmed by 3 bases and 7 bases, with 18 bases remaining between them. There are 15 residues in the CDR3. Per the germline V gene, CDR1 is MGHDK and CDR2 is SYGVNS. DNA for the CDR3: TGTGCCAGCAGTGACACCCGACAGGGAGGCGTGACCCAGTACCTC. Its translation: CASSDTRQGGVTQYL.